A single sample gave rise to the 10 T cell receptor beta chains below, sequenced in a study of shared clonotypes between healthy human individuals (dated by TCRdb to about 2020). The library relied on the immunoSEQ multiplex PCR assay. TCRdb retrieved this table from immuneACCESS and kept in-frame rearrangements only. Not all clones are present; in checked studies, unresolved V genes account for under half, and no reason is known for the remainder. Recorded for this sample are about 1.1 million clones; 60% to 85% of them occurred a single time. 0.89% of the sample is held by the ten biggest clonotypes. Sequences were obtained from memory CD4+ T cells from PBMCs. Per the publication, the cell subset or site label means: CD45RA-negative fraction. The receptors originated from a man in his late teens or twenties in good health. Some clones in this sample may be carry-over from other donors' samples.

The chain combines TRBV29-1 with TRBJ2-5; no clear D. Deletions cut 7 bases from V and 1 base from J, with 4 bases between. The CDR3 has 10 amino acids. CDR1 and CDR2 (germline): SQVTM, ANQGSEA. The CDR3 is CSAAQETQYF. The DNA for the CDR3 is TGCAGCGCCGCCCAAGAGACCCAGTACTTC.

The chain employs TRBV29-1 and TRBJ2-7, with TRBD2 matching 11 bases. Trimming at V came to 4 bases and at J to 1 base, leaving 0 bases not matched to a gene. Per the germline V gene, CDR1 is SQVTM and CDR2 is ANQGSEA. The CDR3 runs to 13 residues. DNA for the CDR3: TGCAGCGTTGGACTAGCGGGATCCTACGAGCAGTACTTC. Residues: CSVGLAGSYEQYF.

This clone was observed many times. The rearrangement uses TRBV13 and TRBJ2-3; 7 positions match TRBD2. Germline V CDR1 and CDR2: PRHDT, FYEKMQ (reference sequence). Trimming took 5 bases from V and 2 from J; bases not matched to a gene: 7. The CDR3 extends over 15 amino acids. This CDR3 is CASSRGSGTTDTQYF. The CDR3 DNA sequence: TGTGCCAGCAGCCGCGGGAGCGGAACCACAGATACGCAGTATTTT.

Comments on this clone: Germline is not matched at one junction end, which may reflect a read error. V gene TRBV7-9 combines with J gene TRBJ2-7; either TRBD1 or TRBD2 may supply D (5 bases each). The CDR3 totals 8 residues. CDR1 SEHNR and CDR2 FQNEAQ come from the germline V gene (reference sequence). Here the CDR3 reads CASRGGGF. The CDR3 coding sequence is TGTGCCAGCAGGGGTGGGGGCTTC.

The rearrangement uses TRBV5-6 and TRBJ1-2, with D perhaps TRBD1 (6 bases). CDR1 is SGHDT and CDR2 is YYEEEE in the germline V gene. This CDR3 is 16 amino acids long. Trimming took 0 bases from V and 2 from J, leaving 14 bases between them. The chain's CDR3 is CASSLGSGVSNYGYTF. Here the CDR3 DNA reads TGTGCCAGCAGCTTGGGGTCAGGGGTATCGAACTATGGCTACACCTTC.

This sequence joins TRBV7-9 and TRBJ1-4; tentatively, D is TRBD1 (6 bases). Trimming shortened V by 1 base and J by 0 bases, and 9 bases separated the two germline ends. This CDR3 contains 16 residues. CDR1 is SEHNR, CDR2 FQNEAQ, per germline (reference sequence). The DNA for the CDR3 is TGTGCCAGCAGCTTAGGGACAGCGGCAACTAATGAAAAACTGTTTTTT. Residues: CASSLGTAATNEKLFF. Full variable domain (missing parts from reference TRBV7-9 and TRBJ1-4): DTGVSQNPRHKITKRGQNVTFRCDPISEHNRLYWYRQTLGQGPEFLTYFQNEAQLEKSRLLSDRFSAERPKGSFSTLEIQRTEQGDSAMYLCASSLGTAATNEKLFFGSGTQLSVL.

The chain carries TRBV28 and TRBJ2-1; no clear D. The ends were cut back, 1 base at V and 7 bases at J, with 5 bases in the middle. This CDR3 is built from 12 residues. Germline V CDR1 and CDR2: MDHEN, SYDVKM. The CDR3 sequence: CASSLLVNEQFF. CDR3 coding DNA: TGTGCCAGCAGTTTATTAGTTAATGAGCAGTTCTTC.

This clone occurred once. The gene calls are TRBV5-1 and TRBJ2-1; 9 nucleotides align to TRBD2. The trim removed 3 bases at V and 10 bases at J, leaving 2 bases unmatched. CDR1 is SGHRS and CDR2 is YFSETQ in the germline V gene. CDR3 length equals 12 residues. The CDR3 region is CASSWTSDEQFF. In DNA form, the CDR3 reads TGCGCCAGCAGCTGGACTAGCGACGAGCAGTTCTTC.

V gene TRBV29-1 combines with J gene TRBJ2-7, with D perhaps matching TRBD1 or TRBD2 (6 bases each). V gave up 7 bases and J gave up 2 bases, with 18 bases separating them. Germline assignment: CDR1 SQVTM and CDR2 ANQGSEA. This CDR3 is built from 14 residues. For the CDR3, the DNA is TGCAGCGCCGTCCGGGGGCCGCCGACCTACGAGCAGTACTTC. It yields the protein CSAVRGPPTYEQYF.

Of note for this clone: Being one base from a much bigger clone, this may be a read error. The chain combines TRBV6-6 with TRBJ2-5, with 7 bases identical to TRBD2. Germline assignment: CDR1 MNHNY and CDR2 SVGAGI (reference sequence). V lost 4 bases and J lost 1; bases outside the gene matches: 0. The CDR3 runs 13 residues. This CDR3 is CASSSSGQETQYF. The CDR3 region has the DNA TGTGCCAGCAGTTCTAGCGGCCAAGAGACCCAGTACTTC.